This T cell receptor beta chain was captured by sequencing in a study of quantifying T cell responses using KT2 cells. In the study overall: Reverse transcription used primers in the TCR alpha and beta constant regions. Estimated efficiency of the T4 ligation step was above 8.5% under optimum conditions.

The sample is PBMC spiked with counted cells of clone KT2. KT2 cells were mixed with fixed PBMC numbers at varying ratios. This clonotype was picked up a small number of times. The CDR3 has 13 amino acids. The germline CDR1 and CDR2 sequences are SGHAT and FQNNGV. V shed 8 bases, J shed 12 bases, and the junction held 12 bases outside the gene matches. Each cDNA got a UMI-containing oligo ligated at its 3' end. An equimolar mix of RC1.1 and RC1.2 primed the beta chain across TRBC1 and TRBC2. Separate processing of TCR alpha and beta chains began at the second PCR. TCRdb passed the UMI-ligation and nested PCR reads through MiXCR, listing each CDR3 protein once. The sample shows tens of thousands of distinct CDR3 sequences, around 10% of them seen only once.

The sample was PBMCs spiked with cells of the T cell clone KT2. This rearrangement joins TRBV11-2 to TRBJ2-4; 8 bases map to TRBD2. The receptor comes from a human donor. This CDR3 is CASVGLADPTQYF. In DNA, the CDR3 is TGTGCCAGCGTTGGACTAGCAGACCCCACTCAGTACTTC.